Following are 28 T cell receptor beta chains from one sample sequenced in a study of T cell repertoires in cytomegalovirus infection. Their antigens remain unidentified. TCRdb ran MiXCR on the reads and lists one entry per CDR3 protein. The sample carries 750,000 to 950,000 distinct CDR3 sequences, 25% to 30% recorded once. Sequencing was performed on cultured CD8+ T cells from PBMCs, taken from culture after CMV antigen stimulation. These receptors were collected from a human donor in good health (CMV status not recorded). Some clones in this sample may be carry-over from other donors' samples.

The chain employs TRBV4-1 and TRBJ2-3; no clear D. V was pared by 3 bases and J by 1 base, with 14 bases between. This CDR3 contains 16 residues. CDR1 is MGHRA and CDR2 is YSYEKL in the germline V gene. The CDR3 DNA reads TGCGCCAGCAGCCAGGGTAGAGGAAGGGGCACAGATACGCAGTATTTT. Protein: CASSQGRGRGTDTQYF.

The chain couples TRBV27 to TRBJ1-4, with 8 bases aligning to TRBD1. Germline CDR1 is MNHEY and CDR2 is SMNVEV (reference sequence). The CDR3 covers 15 residues. Trimming removed 0 bases from V and 8 bases from J; junction bases left unmatched: 5. The CDR3 region is CASSLSGQGWEKLFF. CDR3 DNA sequence: TGTGCCAGCAGTTTATCTGGACAGGGTTGGGAAAAACTGTTTTTT.

This clonotype was picked up many times. The V and J genes are TRBV12-3 or TRBV12-4 and TRBJ2-3, with D maybe TRBD2 (5 bases). The V end was cut by 3 bases, the J end by 0 bases, with 7 bases between. The CDR3 covers 14 residues. CDR3 sequence reads: CASSFGGSTDTQYF. CDR3 bases: TGTGCCAGCAGTTTTGGCGGGAGCACAGATACGCAGTATTTT.

The genes are TRBV29-1 and TRBJ1-1; unclear D gene. The CDR3 sequence is 12 residues long. Germline lookup yields CDR1 SQVTM and CDR2 ANQGSEA. The V and J ends lost 3 bases and 0 bases respectively, with 5 bases between them. Written as DNA, the CDR3 is TGCAGCGTTGACAGCATGAACACTGAAGCTTTCTTT. Amino acid sequence: CSVDSMNTEAFF. The whole variable domain, filled in from reference TRBV29-1 and TRBJ1-1, reads SAVISQKPSRDICQRGTSLTIQCQVDSQVTMMFWYRQQPGQSLTLIATANQGSEATYESGFVIDKFPISRPNLTFSTLTVSNMSPEDSSIYLCSVDSMNTEAFFGQGTRLTVV.

This clonotype showed up just a few times. The rearrangement uses TRBV7-8 and TRBJ1-4; D ambiguous. V was cut by 5 bases and J by 7 bases, with 11 bases left in between. There are 13 residues in the CDR3. Germline CDR1 SGHVS, CDR2 FQNEAQ. CDR3 sequence: CASSPRTVEKLFF. DNA of the CDR3: TGTGCCAGCAGCCCTCGGACTGTTGAAAAACTGTTTTTT.

CDR3 in amino acids: CASTLGRMTEQFF. The CDR3 DNA sequence: TGTGCCAGTACCTTAGGACGCATGACAGAGCAGTTCTTC. The rearrangement links TRBV19 to TRBJ2-1; D remains unclear. Trimming cost V 7 bases and J 10 bases, with 17 bases left between them. The CDR3 is made up of 13 amino acids. Germline V gene sequence: CDR1 LNHDA, CDR2 SQIVND (reference sequence).

The chain uses TRBV20-1 and TRBJ2-7; TRBD2 aligns across 10 bases. V shed 1 base, J shed 2 bases, and the junction held 5 bases outside the gene matches. Germline V gene data show CDR1 as DFQATT and CDR2 as SNEGSKA (reference sequence). The CDR3 length is 15 residues. CDR3 residues: CSARGSSGGPYEQYF. The CDR3 nucleotides are TGCAGTGCTAGAGGTTCTAGCGGGGGACCCTACGAGCAGTACTTC.

The chain has TRBV27 and TRBJ1-3; D is undetermined. Germline assignment: CDR1 MNHEY and CDR2 SMNVEV (reference sequence). Deletions cut 0 bases from V and 0 bases from J, with 9 bases between. CDR3 length: 16 amino acids. This CDR3 reads CASSLSTPYSGNTIYF. DNA of the CDR3: TGTGCCAGCAGTTTATCGACTCCCTACTCTGGAAACACCATATATTTT.

V and J are TRBV12-3 or TRBV12-4 and TRBJ1-2, with TRBD1 matching over 11 bases. The CDR3 contains 14 residues. V shed 4 bases and J 8 bases; nucleotides not matched to a gene: 6. The CDR3 DNA reads TGTGCCAGCAGTTGGACAGGGGGCGGGGAAGGCTACACCTTC. Its translation is CASSWTGGGEGYTF.

This clonotype was seen a handful of times. V gene TRBV19 combines with J gene TRBJ2-7; perhaps D is TRBD1 or TRBD2 (6 bases each). Per the germline V gene, CDR1 is LNHDA and CDR2 is SQIVND (reference sequence). Trimming took off 2 bases at V and 2 bases at J, with 16 bases between the two ends. The CDR3 runs 16 residues. CDR3 in amino acids: CASSISAGEVTYEQYF. CDR3 sequence (DNA): TGTGCCAGTAGTATATCTGCAGGGGAGGTTACCTACGAGCAGTACTTC.

As for this clonotype: It is likely a read error, because the conserved phenylalanine at the end of the CDR3 is missing. The chain recombines TRBV7-2 with TRBJ1-1, with D hard to call. Germline V CDR1 and CDR2: SGHTA, FQGNSA. V lost 3 bases to trimming and J lost 4 bases, with 12 bases between them. CDR3 size: 14 residues. The CDR3 nucleotides read TGTGCCAGCAGCTTCCATCAGGTCGTCACTGAAGCTTTCATT. This sequence encodes CASSFHQVVTEAFI.

This clonotype was recorded at least ten times. V is TRBV7-2 and J is TRBJ1-6, with a possible D match to TRBD1 (6 bases). Germline CDR1 and CDR2: SGHTA and FQGNSA. V was trimmed by 5 bases and J by 0 bases, leaving 17 bases between them. CDR3 size: 18 residues. CDR3 bases: TGTGCCAGCAGCCAAGGGGGTGGCTTGAGCTCCTATAATTCACCCCTCCACTTT. This sequence encodes CASSQGGGLSSYNSPLHF.

This clonotype was counted at least ten times. The V call is TRBV7-9, the J call TRBJ1-1, with D possibly being TRBD1 (5 bases). The CDR3 sequence is 12 residues long. V lost 4 bases to trimming and J lost 7 bases, with 10 bases between them. Per germline, CDR1 SEHNR and CDR2 FQNEAQ (reference sequence). In DNA form, the CDR3 reads TGTGCCAGCAGCTCCTCGGGGGATGAAGCTTTCTTT. As protein: CASSSSGDEAFF.

This clonotype came up a few times. This chain connects TRBV7-6 to TRBJ1-1; weak D call: TRBD1 (5 bases). Germline CDR1 SGHVS, CDR2 FNYEAQ. This CDR3 contains 16 residues. Trimming cost V 5 bases and J 4 bases, with 20 bases left between them. The CDR3 DNA sequence: TGTGCCAGCAGCCCTTTCTACGTGGGGCGAGGCACTGAAGCTTTCTTT. As protein: CASSPFYVGRGTEAFF.

This clonotype turned up a few times. J is TRBJ1-1 and V is TRBV12-3 or TRBV12-4; D is uncertain. Trimming cost V 5 bases and J 1 base, with 14 bases left between them. The CDR3 has 15 residues. The DNA for the CDR3 is TGTGCCAGCAGTCCTACCGACACCTCGAACACTGAAGCTTTCTTT. This encodes CASSPTDTSNTEAFF.

This clonotype came up many times. The genes are TRBV12-3 or TRBV12-4 and TRBJ2-7, with a possible D match to TRBD1 (6 bases). With 6 bases removed from V and 6 bases from J, the gap between germline ends came to 15 bases. The CDR3 runs to 13 residues. CDR3 sequence: CASSIGTPIEQYF. The CDR3 nucleotides read TGTGCCAGCAGCATCGGGACACCCATCGAGCAGTACTTC.

There are a few counts of this clonotype. The genes are TRBV2 and TRBJ2-7, with TRBD1 matching over 10 bases. V was pared by 6 bases and J by 4 bases, with 9 bases of the junction left unmatched. The CDR3 is made up of 15 amino acids. Per the germline V gene, CDR1 is SNHLY and CDR2 is FYNNEI. For the CDR3, the DNA is TGTGCCAGCAGGAAAGGGACAGGGGAGATTTACGAGCAGTACTTC. As protein: CASRKGTGEIYEQYF.

This clonotype was counted only a few times. V gene TRBV4-1 combines with J gene TRBJ1-1; D is unresolved. The V end was cut by 3 bases, the J end by 0 bases, with 5 bases between. The germline V gene encodes CDR1 MGHRA and CDR2 YSYEKL. This CDR3 has 13 residues. The CDR3 region is CASSHQLNTEAFF. For the CDR3, the DNA is TGCGCCAGCAGCCATCAATTGAACACTGAAGCTTTCTTT.

This chain connects TRBV29-1 to TRBJ2-5, with 11 nucleotides matching TRBD2. CDR3 length: 14 amino acids. Per germline, CDR1 SQVTM and CDR2 ANQGSEA. J was trimmed by 9 bases and V by 0 bases; bases with no gene match: 6. The DNA of the CDR3 is TGCAGCGTTGAAGATTTGTTAGCGGGGGGGCCCCAGTACTTC. This gives the protein CSVEDLLAGGPQYF. Full variable domain (outside the CDR3, taken from reference TRBV29-1 and TRBJ2-5): SAVISQKPSRDICQRGTSLTIQCQVDSQVTMMFWYRQQPGQSLTLIATANQGSEATYESGFVIDKFPISRPNLTFSTLTVSNMSPEDSSIYLCSVEDLLAGGPQYFGPGTRLLVL.

The V call is TRBV11-2, the J call TRBJ1-1; weak D call: TRBD1 (6 bases). The CDR3 is made up of 14 amino acids. With 5 bases removed from V and 6 bases from J, the gap between germline ends came to 16 bases. In germline, CDR1 is SGHAT, CDR2 FQNNGV. CDR3 sequence (DNA): TGTGCCAGCAGCCCATTTTCCCCAGGGGCTGAAGCTTTCTTT. Encoded protein: CASSPFSPGAEAFF.

The chain recombines TRBV27 with TRBJ1-5; no clear D gene. The length of the CDR3 is 13 residues. Trimming cost V 2 bases and J 4 bases, with 6 bases left between them. Germline CDR1 reads MNHEY; CDR2 reads SMNVEV (reference sequence). The CDR3 here is CASSLTVNQPQHF. DNA of the CDR3: TGTGCCAGCAGTTTAACCGTAAATCAGCCCCAGCATTTT.

This clonotype showed up many times. The chain links TRBV7-6 to TRBJ2-1; a possible D gene is TRBD2 (7 bases). The CDR3 contains 14 residues. Germline-derived CDR1 and CDR2 are SGHVS and FNYEAQ. Trimming took 7 bases from V and 4 from J, leaving 14 bases between them. The CDR3 loop is CASIRGGTYNEQFF. The CDR3 nucleotides are TGTGCCAGCATTAGGGGGGGCACGTACAATGAGCAGTTCTTC.

CDR3 sequence (DNA): TGTGCCAGCAGCAACAGGGGGAACACCGGGGAGCTGTTTTTT. This codes for CASSNRGNTGELFF. The chain joins TRBV7-9 to TRBJ2-2, with TRBD1 matching 7 bases. The V segment lost 5 bases and the J segment 1 base; nucleotides outside the gene matches: 1. The CDR3 sequence is 14 residues long. Germline V lookup: CDR1 SEHNR, CDR2 FQNEAQ (reference sequence). The variable domain in full, completed from reference TRBV7-9 and TRBJ2-2, reads DTGVSQNPRHKITKRGQNVTFRCDPISEHNRLYWYRQTLGQGPEFLTYFQNEAQLEKSRLLSDRFSAERPKGSFSTLEIQRTEQGDSAMYLCASSNRGNTGELFFGEGSRLTVL.

This clonotype has a handful of counts. V and J are TRBV6-5 and TRBJ1-4, with D uncertain. Germline loops: CDR1 MNHEY, CDR2 SVGAGI. V lost 0 bases and J 6 bases, leaving 17 bases between the germline ends. The CDR3 is made up of 17 amino acids. The CDR3 loop reads CASSYSKIGQVDEKLFF. In DNA form, the CDR3 reads TGTGCCAGCAGTTACTCGAAGATAGGGCAAGTGGATGAAAAACTGTTTTTT.

The genes are TRBV7-9 and TRBJ2-5; the D call may be TRBD1 or TRBD2 (5 bases each). CDR1 is SEHNR and CDR2 is FQNEAQ in the germline V gene (reference sequence). The CDR3 totals 15 residues. V lost 0 bases, J lost 3 bases, and 11 bases lay in between. CDR3: CASSLAGTEKETQYF. The CDR3, as DNA: TGTGCCAGCAGCTTAGCCGGGACGGAAAAAGAGACCCAGTACTTC.

The chain recombines TRBV4-3 with TRBJ2-1; 9 bases align to TRBD2. This CDR3 comprises 15 residues. Germline CDR1 LGHNA, CDR2 YSLEER. The ends lost 5 bases at V and 7 bases at J; junction bases unmatched: 9. The CDR3 reads CASSYQAGGRNEQFF. For the CDR3, the DNA is TGCGCCAGCAGCTATCAAGCGGGGGGTCGAAATGAGCAGTTCTTC.

This clonotype came up many times. The chain recombines TRBV7-9 with TRBJ1-1; D is unclear. The CDR3 length is 14 residues. Trimming left V 5 bases short and J 7 bases short, with 17 bases between. CDR1 SEHNR and CDR2 FQNEAQ come from the germline V gene (reference sequence). The CDR3 coding sequence is TGTGCCAGCAGCACTTACCTAGAGGGAGGTGAAGCTTTCTTT. Translation gives CASSTYLEGGEAFF.

J is TRBJ2-1 and V is TRBV19; D is ambiguous. This CDR3 is 14 amino acids long. Between the trimmed V and J ends, which lost 3 bases and 5 bases, there was a span of 11 bases. Per germline, CDR1 LNHDA and CDR2 SQIVND (reference sequence). The CDR3 bases are TGTGCCAGTAGTATGCCGCTTTTACACAATGAGCAGTTCTTC. This sequence encodes CASSMPLLHNEQFF.